The 13 T cell receptor delta chains below were found in one sample sequenced in a study of γδ T cells in repeated Plasmodium falciparum infection. TCRdb called clones from the multiplex PCR reads again using CATT. The table has tens of thousands of delta-chain clones, around 1.7% seen once. Gammadelta T cells were flow-sorted from PBMC into Vgamma9/Vdelta2+ and Vdelta2-negative populations for bulk analysis. The sample consisted of gamma-delta T cells from blood. Receptor source: a pool of human donors (malaria-infected and uninfected, not separated).

This clone was counted between two and nine times. With only one base between it and a far larger clone, this is likely a read error. This same CDR3 is encoded by further DNA sequences in the sample. The chain couples TRDV1 to TRDJ1, with 11 bases matching TRDD3. The J gene comes from matching the DNA to germline here; TCRdb lacks it. The germline gives CDR1 TSWWSYY, CDR2 QGS. The CDR3 is made up of 19 amino acids. In DNA form, the CDR3 reads TGTGCCCTTGGCCCTTCTCACCGGGGGTACTGGGGGATAACCGATAAACTCATCTTT. Amino acids: CALGPSHRGYWGITDKLIF.

Of note for this clone: The mismatch at residue 18 between this DNA's translation and the TCRdb protein of a much larger clone likely reflects a read error; the protein shown is translated from the DNA. This chain links TRDV1 with TRDJ1; 11 bases agree with TRDD3. V lost 1 base and J lost 8; bases outside the gene matches: 27. Germline-derived CDR1 and CDR2 are TSWWSYY and QGS. The CDR3 runs to 22 residues. The CDR3 loop is CALGERGTGGYGSNGCPIKLIF. The CDR3 coding sequence is TGTGCTCTTGGGGAACGTGGTACTGGGGGATATGGGTCGAATGGTTGTCCGATAAAACTCATCTTT.

With respect to this clone: A far more abundant clone sits one base away, making this likely a read error. This CDR3 is also generated by other DNA sequences in the sample. This chain uses TRDV1 with TRDJ1; 12 bases match TRDD3. No J gene is reported in TCRdb; it was inferred here by comparing the DNA with germline. Germline CDR1 and CDR2: TSWWSYY and QGS. This CDR3 comprises 23 residues. Written as DNA, the CDR3 is TGTGCTCTTGGGGAGAGCTTCCTACCGTACTGGGGGATACTTTGGGCTTACACGGATAAACTCATCTTT. Translation gives CALGESFLPYWGILWAYTDKLIF.

This clone was seen many times. This DNA's translation and the protein TCRdb lists, from a much larger clone, do not match at residue 3, likely due to a read error; the protein shown is translated from the DNA. The chain carries TRDV1 and TRDJ1; 11 nucleotides align to TRDD3. Germline loops: CDR1 TSWWSYY, CDR2 QGS. The CDR3 has 20 residues. As DNA, the CDR3 is TGTGCTCCTGGGGAACTTCGCCTGTTCTGGATGGGGGATACGTTCGGTAAACTCATCTTT. The encoded protein is CAPGELRLFWMGDTFGKLIF.

About this clone itself: A far bigger clonotype differs at one base, so this is likely a read error. This sample also contains other DNA sequences that code for the same CDR3. The chain uses TRDV3 and TRDJ1; D perhaps matches TRDD3 (5 bases). The J gene, left out of TCRdb, was set here by checking the DNA against germline. The CDR3 spans 14 residues. Trimming stripped 3 bases from V and 4 bases from J, with 18 bases between. The V gene's germline CDR1 is TVYSNPD and CDR2 GDNSRS (reference sequence). The CDR3, as DNA: TGTGCCTTCCACGACCCGATTTGGGGCGATAAACTCATCTTT. Protein sequence: CAFHDPIWGDKLIF. Variable domain in full (rest from reference TRDV3 and TRDJ1): CDKVTQSSPDQTVASGSEVVLLCTYDTVYSNPDLFWYRIRPDYSFQFVFYGDNSRSEGADFTQGRFSVKHILTQKAFHLVISPVRTEDSATYYCAFHDPIWGDKLIFGKGTRVTVEP.

This clone was counted a few times. TCRdb pairs this DNA with a much larger clone's protein that differs at residue 5, likely a read error; the protein shown was translated from the DNA. The chain couples TRDV2 to TRDJ2, with TRDD3 as a possible D gene (5 bases). V lost 3 bases and J lost 4, with 11 bases in between. CDR3 length equals 14 residues. Germline CDR1 and CDR2: GEAIGNYY and EKD. CDR3 in DNA: TGTGCCTGTGACCCCATTACTGGGACAGCACAACTCTTCTTT. Its protein product is CACDPITGTAQLFF.

This clone was counted a few times. TCRdb has a much larger clone's protein, which differs at residue 5 from the translation of this DNA, likely because of a read error; what is shown is the protein translated from the DNA. The chain employs TRDV1 and TRDJ1, with TRDD3 matching 11 bases. The V gene's germline CDR1 is TSWWSYY and CDR2 QGS. This CDR3 is built from 21 residues. Trimming removed 4 bases from V and 0 bases from J; junction bases left unmatched: 19. The CDR3 sequence is CALGGPNWGIESPGYTDKLIF. The CDR3 nucleotides read TGTGCTCTTGGGGGACCCAACTGGGGGATAGAGAGCCCAGGGTACACCGATAAACTCATCTTT.

This clone was picked up many times. The protein held in TCRdb is that of a much larger clone and does not match this DNA's translation at residue 8, likely because of a read error; the protein shown is translated from the DNA. This chain connects TRDV1 to TRDJ1, with 7 bases aligning to TRDD3. The CDR3 length is 21 residues. Germline assignment: CDR1 TSWWSYY and CDR2 QGS. V was clipped by 0 bases and J by 0 bases; unmatched bases: 19. CDR3 coding DNA: TGTGCTCTTGGGGAACTAGGCCCTCACCTACTGGGGATCCTGTACACCGATAAACTCATCTTT. Translating it yields CALGELGPHLLGILYTDKLIF.

This clone was observed many times. A far larger clone is one nucleotide away, so this likely arose from a read error. Other DNA sequences in this sample translate to the same CDR3. The CDR3 protein is CALGELLQSPMGLIF. The DNA for the CDR3 is TGTGCTCTTGGGGAACTACTACAATCTCCGATGGGGCTCATCTTT. V gene TRDV1 combines with J gene TRDJ1, with D possibly being TRDD3 (5 bases). Trimming left V 0 bases short and J 11 bases short, with 19 bases between. Germline V gene sequence: CDR1 TSWWSYY, CDR2 QGS. CDR3 size: 15 residues.

This clone occurred a few times. TCRdb's listed protein matches a much larger clone and diverges from this DNA's translation at residue 12, likely through a read error; the protein shown comes from the DNA. CDR3 bases: TGTGCCTTTAGGGTGCCTCCTAGGACGTTTGGGCAATATAACCCACAATTTACCCACACCGATAAACTCATCTTT. As protein: CAFRVPPRTFGQYNPQFTHTDKLIF. This sequence joins TRDV3 and TRDJ1; weak D call: TRDD2 (5 bases). The J gene comes from matching the DNA to germline here; TCRdb lacks it. CDR1 and CDR2 from the germline V gene are TVYSNPD and GDNSRS (reference sequence). The CDR3 loop spans 25 amino acids. V lost 0 bases and J lost 0, with 44 bases in between. Using reference TRDV3 and TRDJ1 for the parts outside the CDR3, the full variable domain is CDKVTQSSPDQTVASGSEVVLLCTYDTVYSNPDLFWYRIRPDYSFQFVFYGDNSRSEGADFTQGRFSVKHILTQKAFHLVISPVRTEDSATYYCAFRVPPRTFGQYNPQFTHTDKLIFGKGTRVTVEP.

By proportion, this clone is medium-sized. At the DNA level, this CDR3 is encoded by other sequences in the same sample as well. The chain recombines TRDV1 with TRDJ1, with D possibly being TRDD3 (6 bases). The germline gives CDR1 TSWWSYY, CDR2 QGS. Trimming cost V 0 bases and J 4 bases, with 15 bases left between them. The CDR3 is 16 residues long. CDR3 protein: CALGELLLGASDKLIF. CDR3 nucleotides: TGTGCTCTTGGGGAACTCCTACTGGGTGCTAGCGATAAACTCATCTTT.

This clone was detected only a few times. TCRdb lists the protein of a much larger clone for this DNA, which differs at residues 12 and 18, so this is likely a read error; the protein given here is translated from the DNA itself. V is TRDV1 and J is TRDJ1; TRDD2 matches at 7 bases. The germline CDR1 and CDR2 sequences are TSWWSYY and QGS. The CDR3 runs to 21 residues. DNA of the CDR3: TGTGCTCTTGGCAGGGCGCTTCCTATCGTGCTAATGCCTTTGTACACCGATGAACTCATCTTT. It codes for CALGRALPIVLMPLYTDELIF.

This clone has at least ten counts. The chain uses TRDV1 and TRDJ1; D is undetermined. The CDR3 totals 19 residues. Trimming took 11 bases from V and 0 from J, leaving 31 bases between them. Germline assignment: CDR1 TSWWSYY and CDR2 QGS. The CDR3 here is CALHSPTSVARDYTDKLIF. CDR3 nucleotide sequence: TGTGCTTTACATTCCCCGACCTCCGTTGCGCGCGACTACACCGATAAACTCATCTTT.